This T cell receptor (beta chain) came from a study of blood T cells in healthy people across ages. Study results and limitations: Both higher diversity and more naive CD4+ cells marked long-lived donors when set against aged donors. Nothing was known about donor CMV status, and this possibly confounded expanded clonotype changes.

Caucasian individuals from Russia who were healthy and aged 6 to 90 acted as donors. A second about 6 to 11 cycle PCR used barcoded and J-beta primers. Template switching added a 12-random-nucleotide identifier to every cDNA molecule. TCRdb re-called the 5' RACE reads through MiXCR, storing one row per CDR3 protein. The sample lists 710,000 or so distinct CDR3 sequences, roughly 32% seen once, with roughly 14% in the top ten. The germline gives CDR1 SNHLY, CDR2 FYNNEI. Trimming pared 3 bases from V and 8 bases from J, leaving 13 bases between. The CDR3 spans 13 residues. Comment on this clonotype: Its antigen is as yet unknown.

This TCR was sampled from a woman of 80 years or more in good health. This chain uses TRBV2 with TRBJ1-2, with D possibly TRBD1 on 5 matching bases. The sample consisted of blood. This chain's CDR3 is CASSDRTSGGYTF. The CDR3 coding sequence is TGTGCCAGCAGTGACAGGACCTCAGGGGGCTACACCTTC.